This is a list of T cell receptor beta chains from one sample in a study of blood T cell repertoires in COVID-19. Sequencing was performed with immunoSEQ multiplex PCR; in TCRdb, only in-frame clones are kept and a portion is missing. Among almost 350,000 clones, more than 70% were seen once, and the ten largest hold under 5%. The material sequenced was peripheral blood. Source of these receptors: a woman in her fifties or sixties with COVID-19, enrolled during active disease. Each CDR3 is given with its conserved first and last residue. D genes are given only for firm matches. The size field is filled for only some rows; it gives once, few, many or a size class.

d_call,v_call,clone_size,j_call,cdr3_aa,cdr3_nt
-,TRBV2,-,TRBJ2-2,CAGRFTGELFF,TGTGCCGGGAGGTTCACCGGGGAGCTGTTTTTT
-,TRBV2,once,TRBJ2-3,CASTGLHTDTQYF,TGTGCCAGCACGGGTCTCCACACAGATACGCAGTATTTT
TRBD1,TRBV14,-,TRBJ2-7,CASSHLPGQGPLYEQYF,TGTGCCAGCAGCCACCTCCCTGGACAGGGCCCCCTCTACGAGCAGTACTTC
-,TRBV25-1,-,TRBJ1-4,CASSDNTGVNEKLFF,TGTGCCAGCAGTGATAACACGGGGGTTAATGAAAAACTGTTTTTT
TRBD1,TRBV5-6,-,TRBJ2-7,CASSSGTGSSYEQYF,TGTGCCAGTAGCTCCGGGACAGGGAGCTCCTACGAGCAGTACTTC
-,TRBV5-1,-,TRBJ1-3,CASSLPGDSGNTIYF,TGCGCCAGCAGCTTGCCAGGGGACTCTGGAAACACCATATATTTT
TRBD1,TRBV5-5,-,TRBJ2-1,CASSPGTGPYNEQFF,TGTGCCAGCAGCCCGGGGACAGGGCCCTACAATGAGCAGTTCTTC
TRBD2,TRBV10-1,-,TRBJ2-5,CASSERLASETQYF,TGCGCCAGCAGTGAGAGACTAGCGTCGGAGACCCAGTACTTC
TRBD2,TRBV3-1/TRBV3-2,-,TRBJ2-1,CASSQAKAGGNEQFF,TGTGCCAGCAGCCAAGCGAAAGCGGGGGGCAATGAGCAGTTCTTC
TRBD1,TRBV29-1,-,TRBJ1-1,CSVPSLTGWDTEAFF,TGCAGCGTTCCTTCTTTGACAGGGTGGGACACTGAAGCTTTCTTT
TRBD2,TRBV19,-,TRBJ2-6,CASSIGLADVLTF,TGTGCCAGTAGTATAGGACTAGCTGACGTCCTGACTTTC
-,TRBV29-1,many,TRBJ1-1,CSVERGNTEAFF,TGCAGCGTGGAGCGGGGGAACACTGAAGCTTTCTTT
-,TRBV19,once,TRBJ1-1,CASSIGGAGTEAFF,TGTGCCAGTAGTATCGGAGGGGCGGGCACTGAAGCTTTCTTT
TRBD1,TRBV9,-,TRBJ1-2,CASSPRGQGNYGYTF,TGTGCCAGCAGCCCCAGGGGGCAGGGGAACTATGGCTACACCTTC
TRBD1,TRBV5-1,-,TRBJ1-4,CASSSGQGIGEKLFF,TGCGCCAGCAGTTCAGGACAGGGGATAGGAGAAAAACTGTTTTTT
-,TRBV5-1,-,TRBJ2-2,CASSLVVLGELFF,TGCGCCAGCAGCTTGGTCGTCCTCGGGGAGCTGTTTTTT
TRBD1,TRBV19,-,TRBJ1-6,CASSANRDSRYNSPLHF,TGTGCCAGTAGTGCGAACCGGGACAGCCGTTATAATTCACCCCTCCACTTT
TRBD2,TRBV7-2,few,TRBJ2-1,CASSRTSGNEQFF,TGTGCCAGCAGCCGGACTAGCGGCAATGAGCAGTTCTTC
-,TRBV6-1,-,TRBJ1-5,CASSDPGQPQHF,TGTGCCAGCAGTGACCCGGGGCAGCCCCAGCATTTT
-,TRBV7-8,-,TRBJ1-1,CASSLALAGTEAFF,TGTGCCAGCAGCTTGGCCCTCGCCGGGACTGAAGCTTTCTTT
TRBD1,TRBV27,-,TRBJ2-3,CASRYRGGTDTQYF,TGTGCCAGCAGATACAGGGGGGGCACAGATACGCAGTATTTT
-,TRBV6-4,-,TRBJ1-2,CASSDTGEVGGYTF,TGTGCCAGCAGTGACACAGGAGAGGTCGGCGGCTACACCTTC
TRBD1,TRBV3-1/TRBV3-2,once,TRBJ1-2,CASSRFGTDGYTF,TGTGCCAGCAGCCGGTTTGGGACAGATGGCTACACCTTC
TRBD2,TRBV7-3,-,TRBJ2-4,CASSSGGAKNIQYF,TGTGCCAGCAGCTCGGGGGGAGCCAAAAACATTCAGTACTTC
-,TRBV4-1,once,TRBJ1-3,CASSQQAVTSGNTIYF,TGCGCCAGCAGCCAACAGGCCGTGACATCCGGAAACACCATATATTTT
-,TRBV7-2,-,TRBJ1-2,CASSLGGRVGGYTF,TGTGCCAGCAGCTTAGGGGGCAGGGTAGGAGGCTACACCTTC
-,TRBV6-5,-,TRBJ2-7,CASSGQFSYEQYF,TGTGCCAGCAGCGGACAGTTTTCCTACGAGCAGTACTTC
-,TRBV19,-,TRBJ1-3,CASSMRLLSGNTIYF,TGTGCCAGTAGTATGCGACTCCTCTCTGGAAACACCATATATTTT
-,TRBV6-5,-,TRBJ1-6,CASSYSTRANSPLHF,TGTGCCAGCAGTTACTCGACCAGGGCCAATTCACCCCTCCACTTT
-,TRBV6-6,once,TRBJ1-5,CASSYSGGAEPQHF,TGTGCCAGCAGTTACTCAGGAGGAGCGGAGCCCCAGCATTTT
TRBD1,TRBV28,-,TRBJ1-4,CASTDRGRANEKLFF,TGTGCCAGCACTGACAGGGGGAGGGCTAATGAAAAACTGTTTTTT
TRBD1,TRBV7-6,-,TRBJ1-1,CASSPLTGALTEAFF,TGTGCCAGCAGCCCCCTTACAGGGGCTCTCACTGAAGCTTTCTTT
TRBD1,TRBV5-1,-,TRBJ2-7,CASSWVPGTADEQYF,TGCGCCAGCAGCTGGGTACCGGGGACAGCAGACGAGCAGTACTTC
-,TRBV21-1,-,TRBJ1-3,CASSKKGGAARRFVNTIYF,TGTGCCAGCAGCAAAAAGGGAGGGGCAGCACGACGATTTGTAAACACCATATATTTT
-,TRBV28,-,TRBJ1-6,CAAGGKPLHF,TGTGCCGCGGGGGGGAAACCCCTCCACTTT
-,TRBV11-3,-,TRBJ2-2,CASSSSGSNTGELFF,TGTGCCAGCAGCTCTTCAGGGTCGAACACCGGGGAGCTGTTTTTT
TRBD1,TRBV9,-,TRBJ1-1,CASSVGDRTTNTEAFF,TGTGCCAGCAGCGTAGGGGACAGGACAACGAACACTGAAGCTTTCTTT
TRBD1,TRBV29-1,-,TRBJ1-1,CSAETGGRTEAFF,TGCAGCGCCGAGACAGGGGGAAGAACTGAAGCTTTCTTT
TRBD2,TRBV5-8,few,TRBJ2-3,CASSRTSGGRDTQYF,TGTGCCAGCAGCCGGACTAGCGGGGGAAGGGATACGCAGTATTTT
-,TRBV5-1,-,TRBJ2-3,CASSLAGPSTDTQYF,TGCGCCAGCAGCTTGGCAGGCCCGAGCACAGATACGCAGTATTTT
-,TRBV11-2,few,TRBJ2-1,CASSPGGTEQFF,TGTGCCAGCAGCCCCGGGGGTACTGAGCAGTTCTTC
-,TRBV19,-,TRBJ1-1,CASSSSGVLNTEAFF,TGTGCCAGTAGTTCATCAGGGGTCTTGAACACTGAAGCTTTCTTT
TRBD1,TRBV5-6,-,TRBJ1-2,CASSPGTAANYGYTF,TGTGCCAGCAGCCCCGGGACAGCCGCTAACTATGGCTACACCTTC
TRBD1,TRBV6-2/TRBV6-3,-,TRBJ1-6,CASSYPPGGRSPLHF,TGTGCCAGCAGTTACCCCCCAGGGGGCAGATCACCCCTCCACTTT
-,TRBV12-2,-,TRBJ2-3,CASRSRDSGGRPINSTDTQYF,TGTGCAAGTCGCTCCAGAGATAGCGGGGGCCGCCCCATTAATAGCACAGATACGCAGTATTTT
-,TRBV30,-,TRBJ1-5,CAWSSGGNQPQHF,TGTGCCTGGAGTTCCGGAGGCAATCAGCCCCAGCATTTT
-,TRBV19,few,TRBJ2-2,CASLNRARTGELFF,TGTGCCAGTCTTAACAGGGCGCGAACCGGGGAGCTGTTTTTT
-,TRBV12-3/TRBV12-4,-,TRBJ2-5,CASSPTPGTQYF,TGTGCCAGCAGTCCAACCCCCGGGACCCAGTACTTC
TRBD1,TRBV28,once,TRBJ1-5,CASNDRGLNNQPQHF,TGTGCCAGCAACGACAGGGGGCTAAACAATCAGCCCCAGCATTTT
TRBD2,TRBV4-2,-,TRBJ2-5,CASSQLRTSGGSGGTQYF,TGTGCCAGCAGCCAACTTAGGACTAGCGGGGGGTCCGGTGGGACCCAGTACTTC
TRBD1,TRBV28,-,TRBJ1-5,CASSLSGGKPQHF,TGTGCCAGCAGTTTATCAGGGGGCAAGCCCCAGCATTTT
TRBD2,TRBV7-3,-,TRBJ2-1,CASSSLGLFGDYNEQFF,TGTGCCAGCAGCTCCCTGGGACTATTCGGCGACTACAATGAGCAGTTCTTC
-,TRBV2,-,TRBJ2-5,CASRTDQETQYF,TGTGCCAGCAGGACAGATCAAGAGACCCAGTACTTC